These 11 T cell receptor beta chains were all obtained from the same sample, sequenced in a study of shared clonotypes between healthy human individuals. TCRdb keeps only in-frame clones here, not all; method: immunoSEQ multiplex PCR. The sample records about 2 million clones, roughly 94% being singletons. The source material was naive CD4+ T cells sorted from blood. Subset given: CD45RA+ positively selected. These receptors originate from a man between 18 and 29 years old in good health.

The CDR3 loop reads CASSPDVQQYF. CDR3 DNA sequence: TGTGCCAGCAGTCCTGATGTTCAGCAGTACTTC. This chain joins TRBV2 and TRBJ2-7; D unresolved. Germline CDR1 is SNHLY and CDR2 is FYNNEI. Trimming took off 5 bases at V and 8 bases at J, with 10 bases between the two ends. The CDR3 runs 11 residues.

The chain uses TRBV21-1 and TRBJ1-5. TRBV21-1 is a documented pseudogene. This CDR3 has 20 residues. In DNA, the CDR3 is TGTGCCAGCAGCAAAGAGGCGGACTTGGTCCCACTGTGTAGCAATCAGCCCCAGCATTTT. Residues: CASSKEADLVPLCSNQPQHF.

This clone was detected only once. The V gene is TRBV27, the J gene TRBJ2-1; 11 bases are shared with TRBD2. V was clipped by 5 bases and J by 3 bases; unmatched bases: 6. The CDR3 covers 16 residues. Germline V gene sequence: CDR1 MNHEY, CDR2 SMNVEV (reference sequence). The CDR3 DNA reads as TGTGCCAGCAGTCCGGGACTAGCGGAGTACTACAATGAGCAGTTCTTC. Amino acid sequence: CASSPGLAEYYNEQFF.

The genes are TRBV27 and TRBJ2-1, with 7 bases fitting TRBD2. This CDR3 is 14 amino acids long. CDR1 and CDR2 (germline): MNHEY, SMNVEV (reference sequence). The J segment lost 6 bases and the V segment lost 3 bases, leaving 5 bases of the junction unmatched. The CDR3 bases are TGTGCCAGCAGTTTGTATCCGGGGGGCAATGAGCAGTTCTTC. It encodes CASSLYPGGNEQFF.

The rearrangement joins TRBV10-3 to TRBJ2-2; D not certain. Trimming removed 2 bases from V and 3 bases from J, with 7 bases in between. This CDR3 region has 14 residues. In germline, CDR1 is ENHRY, CDR2 SYGVKD. The CDR3 here is CAISEGIHTGELFF. The CDR3 nucleotides are TGTGCCATCAGTGAGGGGATTCACACCGGGGAGCTGTTTTTT.

The chain uses TRBV14 and TRBJ2-3; D remains ambiguous. The CDR3 is 13 residues long. In germline, CDR1 is SGHDN, CDR2 FVKESK. The V end lost 2 bases, the J end lost 0 bases, and 3 bases lay between the germline ends. DNA of the CDR3: TGTGCCAGCAGCCAATTTAGCACAGATACGCAGTATTTT. It translates to CASSQFSTDTQYF.

A single count supports this clone. Distinct nucleotide sequences in the sample also encode this CDR3. J is TRBJ1-1 and V is TRBV27, with TRBD1 matching 12 bases. J gave up 0 bases and V 3 bases, and 2 bases lay outside the gene matches. The CDR3 runs to 16 residues. Germline CDR1 MNHEY, CDR2 SMNVEV (reference sequence). The CDR3 nucleotides are TGTGCCAGCAGTTTGGGGACAGGGGGCATGAACACTGAAGCTTTCTTT. It encodes CASSLGTGGMNTEAFF.

The chain has TRBV7-6 and TRBJ2-3, with D tentatively TRBD2 (5 bases). The germline V and J ends were trimmed by 3 bases and 0 bases, with 10 bases remaining between them. The CDR3 extends over 15 amino acids. Germline V gene data show CDR1 as SGHVS and CDR2 as FNYEAQ. The chain's CDR3 is CASSLLLGSTDTQYF. CDR3 nucleotide sequence: TGTGCCAGCAGCTTGCTACTAGGGAGCACAGATACGCAGTATTTT.

The chain joins TRBV28 to TRBJ1-1; D is possibly TRBD1 (6 bases). Germline V lookup: CDR1 MDHEN, CDR2 SYDVKM. This CDR3 has 13 residues. V lost 5 bases and J 4 bases, leaving 11 bases between the germline ends. CDR3 amino acids: CASSIQGTTEAFF. CDR3 DNA sequence: TGTGCCAGCAGTATACAGGGTACCACTGAAGCTTTCTTT.

The chain joins TRBV12-5 to TRBJ2-3; a possible D gene is TRBD2 (5 bases). The CDR3 length is 15 residues. V lost 0 bases to trimming and J lost 3 bases, with 10 bases between them. The germline CDR1 and CDR2 sequences are LGHNT and FRNRAP. CDR3 in DNA: TGTGCTAGTGGTTTGGTATCCGGGATTACAGATACGCAGTATTTT. Translation gives CASGLVSGITDTQYF.

The chain joins TRBV2 to TRBJ2-2; 7 bases align to TRBD2. This CDR3 spans 15 amino acids. V gave up 4 bases and J gave up 6 bases; unmatched junction bases: 8. Germline CDR1 SNHLY, CDR2 FYNNEI. This CDR3 is CASSVGGSGSGELFF. The CDR3 nucleotides are TGTGCCAGCAGTGTTGGCGGGAGCGGGTCCGGGGAGCTGTTTTTT.